The 13 T cell receptor beta chains reported below all come from one sample, sequenced in a study of T cells in localized non-small cell lung cancer. Sequencing was performed with immunoSEQ multiplex PCR; in TCRdb, only in-frame clones are kept and a portion is missing. Here the sample spans about 33,000 clones, nearly 80% being singletons. The sequencing here drew on peripheral blood, taken before any cancer treatment. These TCRs come from an older male donor with stage II squamous cell lung carcinoma.

A single count supports this clone. V usage is TRBV29-1 and J usage is TRBJ2-1; a weak D match, TRBD2 (5 bases). CDR3 length: 14 amino acids. The V end was cut by 3 bases, the J end by 3 bases, with 12 bases between. Germline CDR1 is SQVTM and CDR2 is ANQGSEA. The CDR3 DNA is TGCAGCGTTGAGGGTAGCGCCATCTACAATGAGCAGTTCTTC. Encoded protein: CSVEGSAIYNEQFF.

This clone was counted a single time. The chain carries TRBV5-6 and TRBJ2-4, with D possibly being TRBD1 (7 bases). This CDR3 region has 15 residues. V was clipped by 2 bases and J by 3 bases, with 12 bases between them. CDR1 is SGHDT and CDR2 is YYEEEE in the germline V gene. The CDR3 loop is CASSLTGEDKNIQYF. The CDR3 DNA reads TGTGCCAGCAGCTTAACAGGGGAGGACAAAAACATTCAGTACTTC.

V gene TRBV18 combines with J gene TRBJ2-2; D remains unclear. The CDR3 consists of 16 residues. The germline V and J ends were trimmed by 1 base and 2 bases, with 11 bases remaining between them. Looked up from germline, CDR1 is KGHSH and CDR2 is LQKENI. The CDR3 reads CASSPLGLTNTGELFF. The CDR3 region has the DNA TGTGCCAGCTCACCACTTGGGCTCACTAACACCGGGGAGCTGTTTTTT.

Concerning this clone: Being one base from a much bigger clone, this may be a read error. The J gene is TRBJ2-1, the V gene TRBV25-1; no definite D call. This CDR3 is 15 amino acids long. CDR1 is MGHDK, CDR2 SYGVNS, per germline. Trimming stripped 2 bases from V and 5 bases from J, with 13 bases between. For the CDR3, the DNA is TGTGCCAGCAGTGAAACCTCCCGGCTTGACAATGAGCAGTTCTTC. It encodes CASSETSRLDNEQFF.

The genes are TRBV6-5 and TRBJ1-5; no clear D gene. The germline V and J ends were trimmed by 6 bases and 7 bases, with 13 bases remaining between them. Germline V gene sequence: CDR1 MNHEY, CDR2 SVGAGI. The CDR3 consists of 13 residues. The CDR3 spells CASSPTLSQPQHF. The CDR3, as DNA: TGTGCCAGCAGCCCGACATTGAGCCAGCCCCAGCATTTT.

The chain carries TRBV21-1 and TRBJ2-5. TRBV21-1 is an annotated pseudogene. The CDR3 has 16 amino acids. CDR3 amino acids: CASSKGMKGRRETQYF. CDR3 DNA: TGTGCCAGCAGCAAAGGTATGAAGGGACGGCGGGAGACCCAGTACTTC.

V usage is TRBV5-1 and J usage is TRBJ2-3; perhaps D is TRBD1 or TRBD2 (5 bases each). Trimming took 0 bases from V and 13 from J, leaving 21 bases between them. CDR3 size: 15 residues. The V gene's germline CDR1 is SGHRS and CDR2 YFSETQ. CDR3: CASSLGAIGTLIKYF. The CDR3 coding sequence is TGCGCCAGCAGCTTGGGAGCGATCGGGACCCTAATTAAGTATTTT.

This chain joins TRBV14 and TRBJ2-1, with a weak D call TRBD2 (6 bases). V was clipped by 5 bases and J by 4 bases, with 15 bases between them. Per the germline V gene, CDR1 is SGHDN and CDR2 is FVKESK. This CDR3 is built from 15 residues. CDR3 protein: CASSSRDSPYNEQFF. The CDR3 region has the DNA TGTGCCAGCAGCTCCCGGGACTCCCCGTACAATGAGCAGTTCTTC.

This clone has only a few counts. The V gene is TRBV4-3, the J gene TRBJ1-1; TRBD1 is a possible D gene (5 bases). Germline V gene data show CDR1 as LGHNA and CDR2 as YSLEER. V lost 4 bases, J lost 5 bases, and 11 bases lay in between. The CDR3 covers 13 residues. This chain's CDR3 is CASSRDVGTEAFF. CDR3 sequence (DNA): TGCGCCAGCAGCCGGGACGTAGGGACTGAAGCTTTCTTT.

This rearrangement joins TRBV6-5 to TRBJ1-6; D uncertain. V lost 5 bases and J 11 bases, leaving 10 bases between the germline ends. CDR1 and CDR2 from the germline V gene are MNHEY and SVGAGI. The CDR3 runs 12 residues. Here the CDR3 reads CASSTGEAPLHF. The CDR3 nucleotides read TGTGCCAGCAGTACGGGAGAGGCACCCCTCCACTTT.

This rearrangement joins TRBV2 to TRBJ1-2; D is ambiguous. Per the germline V gene, CDR1 is SNHLY and CDR2 is FYNNEI. Between the trimmed V and J ends, which lost 3 bases and 8 bases, there was a span of 22 bases. The CDR3 has 16 amino acids. The CDR3 protein is CASSDPSRKRSGGYTF. The CDR3 region has the DNA TGTGCCAGCAGTGACCCTTCGCGGAAGAGGTCTGGGGGCTACACCTTC. Full variable domain (remainder filled in from reference TRBV2 and TRBJ1-2): EPEVTQTPSHQVTQMGQEVILRCVPISNHLYFYWYRQILGQKVEFLVSFYNNEISEKSEIFDDQFSVERPDGSNFTLKIRSTKLEDSAMYFCASSDPSRKRSGGYTFGSGTRLTVV.

The gene calls are TRBV4-3 and TRBJ2-2; no firm D call. This CDR3 is built from 14 residues. The germline V gene encodes CDR1 LGHNA and CDR2 YSLEER. V lost 1 base and J lost 5, with 8 bases in between. The CDR3 protein is CASSQGAPTGELFF. The CDR3 nucleotides read TGCGCCAGCAGCCAAGGAGCTCCGACCGGGGAGCTGTTTTTT.

This clone was seen a few times. The chain combines TRBV5-1 with TRBJ2-3, with 7 bases that match TRBD2. Germline V CDR1 and CDR2: SGHRS, YFSETQ. V lost 0 bases and J lost 4; bases outside the gene matches: 2. The CDR3 sequence is 14 residues long. The CDR3 nucleotides read TGCGCCAGCAGCTTGGTTGCGGGAGCAGATACGCAGTATTTT. Translation: CASSLVAGADTQYF.